Given below is one T cell receptor (beta chain) in context. Its antigen is currently not known. Per-base quality was not reported, and no clone a single base away is much larger than it. This entry comes from a study of T cell responses to AZD1222 COVID-19 vaccine (dated by TCRdb to the early 2020s). Notes on the research overall: AZD1222 recipients given second doses at about 4 weeks or at about 12 weeks were pooled, since spike-specific TCR depth and breadth were not found to differ between the two schedules. A total of approximately 230 trial participants underwent TCR sequencing, of whom some 210 received two doses of AZD1222 and some 25 received two doses of the MenACWY control vaccine. Trial participants were enrolled by age into subgroups of 18-55, 56-69 and 70-plus years, and roughly 160, 29 and 62 TCR-sequenced participants, respectively, were included in these subgroups.

Points the paper makes about the study in general: CD4 TCRs associated with the vaccine covered the entire spike protein, and the dominant responses were in regions 160-218 and 743-854. Conclusions about previously exposed vaccinees are limited because only six or seven AZD1222 recipients were SARS-CoV-2 seropositive at baseline. After two AZD1222 doses, both the breadth and the depth of spike-specific TCRs were significantly higher than at day 0 and than in MenACWY recipients. In the small 56-69-year group, the increase in depth fell short of significance, most likely because of low power. Epitopes outside the regions mutated in the B.1.351 and B.1.1.7 variants were reportedly recognized by nearly half of the unique spike-specific TCRs. Participants were mostly white British and included more females than males, and it was suggested by the authors that clonal diversity may have been underestimated. Because no day 14 peak-response samples were available, the repertoires could be characterized only after the peak T cell response.

The time point label, as the study defines it: baseline before first vaccination. Vaccinee samples were obtained from the UK trials COV001 and COV002, which included a single-blind randomized controlled phase 2/3 trial of AZD1222 (ChAdOx1 nCoV-19) in healthy adults. For TCRbeta chain sequencing, PBMC samples from trial participants were taken at day 0 and at day 28 after the second dose. V is cut by 5 bases and J by 7 bases, and the space between the germline ends is 7 bases. The germline V gene provides CDR1 SGHRS and CDR2 YFSETQ. From the cysteine up to the phenylalanine, the CDR3 has a length of 12 residues. Of all the DNA, just the CDR3 is kept, 36 bases in frame from base 1. The CDR3 regions of human TCRbeta chains were analyzed by immunosequencing. The authors' analysis ran thus. Repertoire TCRs were checked for matches against a reference library of SARS-CoV-2-specific TCRs that had been generated using the MIRA antigen-specificity platform. Breadth meant the fraction of unique TCRs that were SARS-CoV-2-associated, whereas depth meant the fraction of total T cells that were SARS-CoV-2-associated. Using the MIRA data, each spike-specific TCR was mapped to the spike region that the TCR reacts to and placed in a CD4 or CD8 class. Log10-transformed breadth and depth values were compared by one-way ANOVA with Sidak's multiple comparisons tests. The clones in this table, taken by TCRdb from immuneACCESS, are in-frame only. Not every clone is retained; where verified, under half of the shortfall comes from an unresolved V gene, and the cause of the rest is unknown. That table furnishes V, J and clone size, whereas the DNA furnished D and trimming. The sample table contains tens of thousands of clones; only one count was recorded for around 92% of them. In total, the top ten clones hold around 5.2% of the sample.

The chain is assembled from TRBV5-1 and TRBJ1-6; matching of 6 bases hints at TRBD1 as the D gene. This TCR came from an adult in good health. The sequenced sample was peripheral blood, obtained on day 0 of AZD1222 vaccination. CDR3 loop: CASSQGNSPLHF. The DNA sequence is as follows: TGCGCCAGCAGTCAGGGGAATTCACCCCTCCACTTT.